The clone carrying this TCR beta chain showed up just a few times. Its antigen is not identified. The germline V gene has CDR1 SGDLS and CDR2 YYNGEE. The trim removed 4 bases at V and 2 bases at J, leaving 6 bases unmatched. This CDR3 comprises 15 residues. Every donor provided around 9.5 milliliters of peripheral blood. Each sample had at least 6.5 million PBMCs isolated. The data originate from a study of blood T cells in healthy people across ages. Together with a sample-barcoded 5' primer, a J-beta primer mix was included in a second PCR lasting roughly 6 to 12 cycles. TCRdb itself ran the 5' RACE reads through MiXCR, one entry per CDR3 protein. Of roughly 680,000 distinct CDR3 sequences listed, roughly 49% are singletons. Findings of the study overall: Leaving the PBMCs unsorted stopped any conclusive comparison of naive versus antigen-experienced cells.

The TCR sequence derives from a woman in her sixties or seventies in good health. Sequencing used blood. The rearrangement uses TRBV9 and TRBJ2-1; TRBD2 matches at 7 bases. The CDR3 loop is CASSPQLATYNEQFF. The CDR3 bases are TGTGCCAGCAGCCCCCAACTAGCGACCTACAATGAGCAGTTCTTC.